Below are 28 T cell receptor beta chains sequenced from a single sample in a study of cytomegalovirus exposure and HLA in healthy donors. It was with 60 Vbeta and 13 Jbeta primers that the PCR ran. Clones were read by immunoSEQ multiplex PCR, and TCRdb kept only the in-frame ones, dropping some. The table includes approximately 100,000 clones, under 85% detected once. What was sequenced was PBMCs. Receptors were obtained from a man aged 40-55 years in good health and CMV-seronegative.

This chain uses TRBV6-5 with TRBJ2-7; 11 nucleotides match TRBD2. The germline V gene encodes CDR1 MNHEY and CDR2 SVGAGI. The CDR3 length is 14 residues. The CDR3 region is CASSQLAGDYEQCV. The CDR3 DNA reads as TGTGCCAGCAGCCAACTAGCGGGGGACTACGAGCAGTGCGTC.

The chain carries TRBV5-1 and TRBJ1-1; TRBD1 might be the D (5 bases). The CDR3 has 13 residues. The V and J ends lost 2 bases and 3 bases respectively, with 8 bases between them. Per germline, CDR1 SGHRS and CDR2 YFSETQ. CDR3 DNA: TGCGCCAGCAGCTTCCAAGGGGACACTGAAGCTTTCTTT. It translates to CASSFQGDTEAFF.

V usage is TRBV18 and J usage is TRBJ2-6, with D hard to call. Trimming took off 8 bases at V and 4 bases at J, with 12 bases between the two ends. This CDR3 comprises 14 residues. Germline lookup yields CDR1 KGHSH and CDR2 LQKENI. CDR3 sequence (DNA): TGTGCCAGCCGCCTGAGTCTAGGGGCCAACGTCCTGACTTTC. It codes for CASRLSLGANVLTF.

This chain uses TRBV4-3 with TRBJ1-2; 7 bases map to TRBD1. Germline V gives CDR1 LGHNA, CDR2 YSLEER. The length of the CDR3 is 12 residues. The V and J ends lost 2 bases and 13 bases, in that order; junction bases with no gene match: 7. CDR3 DNA sequence: TGCGCCAGCAGCCAACTGACAGGGCCCAGCACCTTC. Amino acids: CASSQLTGPSTF.

This clone has a handful of counts. The chain links TRBV2 to TRBJ1-5, with D perhaps matching TRBD1 (6 bases). The CDR3 totals 15 residues. V was pared by 6 bases and J by 4 bases, with 16 bases between. Germline V gene sequence: CDR1 SNHLY, CDR2 FYNNEI. The CDR3 nucleotides read TGTGCCAGCAGGGGGATGACAGGCATGAATCAGCCCCAGCATTTT. Translation gives CASRGMTGMNQPQHF.

This chain connects TRBV19 to TRBJ2-6, with 10 bases fitting TRBD1. This CDR3 contains 17 residues. The trim removed 5 bases at V and 5 bases at J, leaving 9 bases unmatched. Germline lookup yields CDR1 LNHDA and CDR2 SQIVND (reference sequence). DNA for the CDR3: TGTGCCAGTAGTCAGGACAGGGGGATAGCGCGGGCCAACGTCCTGACTTTC. The encoded protein is CASSQDRGIARANVLTF.

CDR3 DNA: TGTGCCAGCAGCTCGGGACAGGGAGGCTATGGCTACACCTTC. Amino acid sequence: CASSSGQGGYGYTF. This chain links TRBV5-5 with TRBJ1-2; 9 bases are shared with TRBD1. The junction had 4 bases not matched to a gene; V was cut back by 3 bases and J by 4 bases. The germline V gene has CDR1 SGHKS and CDR2 YYEKEE (reference sequence). The CDR3 has 14 amino acids.

V usage is TRBV27 and J usage is TRBJ2-2, with D unresolved. The CDR3 spans 16 residues. Trimming left V 2 bases short and J 3 bases short, with 13 bases between. Per germline, CDR1 MNHEY and CDR2 SMNVEV (reference sequence). The DNA of the CDR3 is TGTGCCAGCAGTTTACGAGGCACCTTTTACACCGGGGAGCTGTTTTTT. Its protein product is CASSLRGTFYTGELFF.

The chain combines TRBV7-2 with TRBJ1-1; TRBD1 might be the D (6 bases). The CDR3 totals 14 residues. Trimming cost V 6 bases and J 2 bases, with 13 bases left between them. The germline V gene encodes CDR1 SGHTA and CDR2 FQGNSA. In nucleotides, the CDR3 is TGTGCCAGCAGTCCACAGGGCATCAACACTGAAGCTTTCTTT. It is translated as CASSPQGINTEAFF.

The chain combines TRBV7-2 with TRBJ2-2; 9 bases line up with TRBD1. The trim removed 3 bases at V and 7 bases at J, leaving 6 bases unmatched. This CDR3 has 15 residues. CDR1 is SGHTA, CDR2 FQGNSA, per germline. CDR3 coding DNA: TGTGCCAGCAGCTTTGGGGGACAGGGTAACGGGGAGCTGTTTTTT. This sequence encodes CASSFGGQGNGELFF.

The rearrangement uses TRBV29-1 and TRBJ1-1, with no clear D. The germline gives CDR1 SQVTM, CDR2 ANQGSEA. Trimming removed 3 bases from V and 3 bases from J, with 8 bases in between. The CDR3 totals 12 residues. CDR3 protein: CSVDNQDTEAFF. CDR3 bases: TGCAGCGTTGATAATCAGGACACTGAAGCTTTCTTT. The variable domain in full, completed from reference TRBV29-1 and TRBJ1-1, reads SAVISQKPSRDICQRGTSLTIQCQVDSQVTMMFWYRQQPGQSLTLIATANQGSEATYESGFVIDKFPISRPNLTFSTLTVSNMSPEDSSIYLCSVDNQDTEAFFGQGTRLTVV.

The rearrangement uses TRBV27 and TRBJ1-6, with D hard to call. The germline CDR1 and CDR2 sequences are MNHEY and SMNVEV (reference sequence). CDR3 size: 16 residues. The V and J ends lost 2 bases and 0 bases respectively, with 8 bases between them. CDR3 sequence (DNA): TGTGCCAGCAGTTTAAAGCCGCCCTCCTATAATTCACCCCTCCACTTT. It is translated as CASSLKPPSYNSPLHF.

J is TRBJ1-1 and V is TRBV5-4; 8 nucleotides align to TRBD1. Losses at the gene ends were 2 bases for V and 4 bases for J; bases not matched to a gene: 4. CDR1 and CDR2 (germline): SGHNT, YYREEE (reference sequence). The CDR3 contains 14 residues. The CDR3 here is CASSLGQGTTEAFF. CDR3 sequence (DNA): TGTGCCAGCAGCTTAGGACAGGGAACCACTGAAGCTTTCTTT. The variable domain in full, with the rest retrieved from reference TRBV5-4 and TRBJ1-1, is ETGVTQSPTHLIKTRGQQVTLRCSSQSGHNTVSWYQQALGQGPQFIFQYYREEENGRGNFPPRFSGLQFPNYSSELNVNALELDDSALYLCASSLGQGTTEAFFGQGTRLTVV.

The chain is built from TRBV4-3 and TRBJ1-2, with TRBD1 as a possible D gene (5 bases). CDR1 and CDR2 (germline): LGHNA, YSLEER. The CDR3 contains 15 residues. Trimming removed 0 bases at V and 3 bases at J, with 11 bases between. The CDR3 DNA reads as TGCGCCAGCAGCCAAGATAGGGGTAGGGACTATGGCTACACCTTC. Translating gives CASSQDRGRDYGYTF.

The gene calls are TRBV29-1 and TRBJ1-1; D is possibly TRBD1 (6 bases). Per germline, CDR1 SQVTM and CDR2 ANQGSEA. The V end lost 4 bases, the J end lost 4 bases, and 28 bases lay between the germline ends. This CDR3 region has 18 residues. DNA of the CDR3: TGCAGCGTTGTAGGGATCTTCACGGTGGGGGGGCTTGGCACTGAAGCTTTCTTT. Protein product: CSVVGIFTVGGLGTEAFF.

This chain uses TRBV10-1 with TRBJ1-2; D possibly corresponds to TRBD1 (5 bases). This CDR3 contains 13 residues. Germline CDR1 and CDR2: WNHNN and SYGVQD (reference sequence). The V gene lost 6 bases and the J gene lost 4 bases, with 12 bases spanning the gap. The DNA for the CDR3 is TGCGCCAGCAGGTCGACAGCCTTCTATGGCTACACCTTC. It is translated as CASRSTAFYGYTF.

This clone was found a few times. The gene calls are TRBV6-4 and TRBJ2-7; maybe TRBD1 (6 bases). CDR1 and CDR2 from the germline V gene are MRHNA and SNTAGT. CDR3 length: 14 amino acids. V was pared by 8 bases and J by 0 bases, with 14 bases between. The CDR3 DNA follows: TGTGCCAGCCCGGGACAAGACATCTCCTACGAGCAGTACGTC. Amino acids: CASPGQDISYEQYV.

The chain combines TRBV19 with TRBJ1-6; 7 bases fit TRBD1. The V segment lost 1 base and the J segment 7 bases; nucleotides outside the gene matches: 4. The V gene's germline CDR1 is LNHDA and CDR2 SQIVND (reference sequence). CDR3 length: 15 amino acids. The CDR3 coding sequence is TGTGCCAGTAGTATAGGGGGACAGAGAAATTCACCCCTCCACTTT. This codes for CASSIGGQRNSPLHF.

The V call is TRBV25-1, the J call TRBJ2-7, with 8 bases that match TRBD2. Looked up from germline, CDR1 is MGHDK and CDR2 is SYGVNS. The CDR3 length is 14 residues. J lost 1 base, V lost 2 bases, and 1 base had no gene match. CDR3 region: CASSEAGGSYEQYF. The CDR3 coding sequence is TGTGCCAGCAGTGAAGCGGGGGGATCCTACGAGCAGTACTTC.

CDR3 residues: CASSPRAGGAYNEQFF. The CDR3 region has the DNA TGTGCCAGCAGCCCCCGAGCGGGGGGGGCCTACAATGAGCAGTTCTTC. The J gene is TRBJ2-1, the V gene TRBV16, with 10 bases that match TRBD2. J gave up 2 bases and V 4 bases, and 5 bases lay outside the gene matches. The germline gives CDR1 KGHSY, CDR2 FQNENV. This CDR3 is 16 amino acids long.

The chain has TRBV2 and TRBJ2-1, with 11 positions matching TRBD2. This CDR3 is 15 amino acids long. V was clipped by 7 bases and J by 10 bases; unmatched bases: 12. Germline CDR1 and CDR2: SNHLY and FYNNEI. The CDR3 DNA reads TGTGCCAGCAACCCGGGGTCTAGCGGGGGGAACGAGCAGTTCTTC. Amino acid sequence: CASNPGSSGGNEQFF. The whole variable domain, filled in from reference TRBV2 and TRBJ2-1, reads EPEVTQTPSHQVTQMGQEVILRCVPISNHLYFYWYRQILGQKVEFLVSFYNNEISEKSEIFDDQFSVERPDGSNFTLKIRSTKLEDSAMYFCASNPGSSGGNEQFFGPGTRLTVL.

The gene calls are TRBV5-6 and TRBJ2-2, with TRBD1 matching over 9 bases. The CDR3 length is 16 residues. J was trimmed by 3 bases and V by 0 bases; bases with no gene match: 3. Per germline, CDR1 SGHDT and CDR2 YYEEEE. The CDR3 reads CASSLAGQGHTGELFF. The CDR3 nucleotides read TGTGCCAGCAGCTTGGCAGGACAGGGGCACACCGGGGAGCTGTTTTTT.

There are a few counts of this clone. The CDR3 DNA sequence: TGTGCCAGCAGCCCCGAACAGGGGTGGTGGTTCTTC. It encodes CASSPEQGWWFF. The chain recombines TRBV5-4 with TRBJ2-1; 7 nucleotides line up with TRBD1. CDR3 length: 12 residues. With V trimmed by 4 bases and J by 15 bases, 10 bases remained unmatched. CDR1 and CDR2 from the germline V gene are SGHNT and YYREEE (reference sequence).

The genes are TRBV4-2 and TRBJ2-3; no reliable D call. Trimming took off 0 bases at V and 1 base at J, with 8 bases between the two ends. The germline gives CDR1 LGHNA, CDR2 YNFKEQ. The CDR3 consists of 15 residues. The CDR3 spells CASSQDIAGTDTQYF. The DNA for the CDR3 is TGTGCCAGCAGCCAAGATATAGCTGGCACAGATACGCAGTATTTT.

The sample holds one count of this clone. V gene TRBV5-4 combines with J gene TRBJ2-5, with 10 bases identical to TRBD2. Trimming removed 3 bases from V and 3 bases from J; junction bases left unmatched: 11. This CDR3 has 17 residues. The germline gives CDR1 SGHNT, CDR2 YYREEE (reference sequence). The CDR3 nucleotides are TGTGCCAGCAGCTCGGGACGAGGACTAGCGGCCAAAGAGACCCAGTACTTC. Protein product: CASSSGRGLAAKETQYF.

This rearrangement joins TRBV19 to TRBJ2-1; D is possibly TRBD1 (6 bases). Between the trimmed V and J ends, which lost 6 bases and 8 bases, there was a span of 14 bases. From germline, CDR1 is LNHDA and CDR2 SQIVND (reference sequence). This CDR3 contains 13 residues. The CDR3 DNA sequence: TGTGCCAGTAGCCTCGACAGGCGGGATGAGCAGTTCTTC. Residues: CASSLDRRDEQFF. Using reference TRBV19 and TRBJ2-1 for the parts outside the CDR3, the full variable domain is DGGITQSPKYLFRKEGQNVTLSCEQNLNHDAMYWYRQDPGQGLRLIYYSQIVNDFQKGDIAEGYSVSREKKESFPLTVTSAQKNPTAFYLCASSLDRRDEQFFGPGTRLTVL.

The chain employs TRBV21-1 and TRBJ2-7; the table's D call, TRBD1, was not checked against the DNA. TRBV21-1 is described as a pseudogene. This CDR3 region has 12 residues. The CDR3 sequence is CASSIVQGEQYF. As DNA, the CDR3 is TGTGCCAGCAGCATCGTACAGGGGGAGCAGTACTTC.

V gene TRBV7-8 combines with J gene TRBJ1-4; 10 nucleotides match TRBD1. The trim removed 1 base at V and 8 bases at J, leaving 4 bases unmatched. CDR1 and CDR2 (germline): SGHVS, FQNEAQ. This CDR3 spans 15 amino acids. CDR3 sequence: CASSLETGGGEKLFF. CDR3 nucleotide sequence: TGTGCCAGCAGCTTAGAGACAGGGGGCGGCGAAAAACTGTTTTTT.